Sequencing of this T cell receptor (beta chain) was carried out in a study of monozygotic twins with cystic fibrosis. Study-level results: No link emerged between shared CDR3 counts and age, concordance or severity. Clonality was generally low (median about 0.0097), higher in the most severe patients. Co-twins had the most similar V usage for 13 of 16 pairs, J for 8. Nucleotide-identical clonotype sharing was significantly higher within monozygotic CF twin pairs than between unrelated CF individuals.

The germline gives CDR1 MNHNS, CDR2 SASEGT. Trimming took off 1 base at V and 1 base at J, with 8 bases between the two ends. The CDR3 has 14 residues. With regard to this clone: As yet, its antigen is unknown.

Using immunoSEQ multiplex PCR, the repertoire was profiled, and TCRdb retains in-frame clones only, with some absent. The profile shows roughly 30,000 clones, 92% of them singletons. This chain joins TRBV6-1 and TRBJ2-7; D is ambiguous. Source material: blood. This clonotype was sampled from a girl aged 2-9 years with cystic fibrosis. The CDR3 sequence: CASSEVTRSYEQYF. The CDR3, as DNA: TGTGCCAGCAGTGAAGTGACACGTTCCTACGAGCAGTACTTC.